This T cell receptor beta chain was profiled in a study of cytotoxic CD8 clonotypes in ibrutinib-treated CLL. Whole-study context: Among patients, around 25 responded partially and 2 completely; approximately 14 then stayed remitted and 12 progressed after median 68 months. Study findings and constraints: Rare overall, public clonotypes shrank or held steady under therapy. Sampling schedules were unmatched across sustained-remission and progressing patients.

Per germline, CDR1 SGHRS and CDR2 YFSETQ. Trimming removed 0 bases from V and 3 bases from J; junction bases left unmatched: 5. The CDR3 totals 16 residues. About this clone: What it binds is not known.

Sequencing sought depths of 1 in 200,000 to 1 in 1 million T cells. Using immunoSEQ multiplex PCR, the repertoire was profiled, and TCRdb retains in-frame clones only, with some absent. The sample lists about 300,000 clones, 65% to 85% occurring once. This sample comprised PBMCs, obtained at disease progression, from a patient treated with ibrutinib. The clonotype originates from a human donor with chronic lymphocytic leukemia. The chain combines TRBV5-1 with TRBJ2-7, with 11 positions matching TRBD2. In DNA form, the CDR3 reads TGCGCCAGCAGCTTGGGACTACTAGCGGGGGACTACGAGCAGTACTTC. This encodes CASSLGLLAGDYEQYF.